The clone carrying this T cell receptor (beta chain) turned up a few times. Its antigen is unidentified. CD4+CD25+CD127- Tregs, CD4+CD25- non-Tregs, CD4 and CD8 cells were sorted. This specimen belongs to a study of Tregs in tolerant kidney transplant recipients. The data were produced by immunoSEQ multiplex PCR, yet TCRdb's version contains in-frame clones alone and is incomplete. The table lists hundreds of thousands of clones, roughly 84% of them singletons. This CDR3 spans 14 amino acids. The germline V gene has CDR1 SGHRS and CDR2 YFSETQ. V dropped 2 bases and J dropped 8 bases, with 16 bases sitting between them. Study-wide findings and caveats: The small number of patients limits these findings pending further validation. Activated donor B cell expansion appeared to reveal the most relevant donor-specific TCRbeta repertoire.

The source material was CD4+ T cells from blood. The TCR originated in a human donor in good health. The chain combines TRBV5-1 with TRBJ1-2; D gene uncertain. CDR3 nucleotide sequence: TGCGCCAGCAGCTTACGGTCACCCCTGGGAGGCTACACCTTC. This sequence encodes CASSLRSPLGGYTF.